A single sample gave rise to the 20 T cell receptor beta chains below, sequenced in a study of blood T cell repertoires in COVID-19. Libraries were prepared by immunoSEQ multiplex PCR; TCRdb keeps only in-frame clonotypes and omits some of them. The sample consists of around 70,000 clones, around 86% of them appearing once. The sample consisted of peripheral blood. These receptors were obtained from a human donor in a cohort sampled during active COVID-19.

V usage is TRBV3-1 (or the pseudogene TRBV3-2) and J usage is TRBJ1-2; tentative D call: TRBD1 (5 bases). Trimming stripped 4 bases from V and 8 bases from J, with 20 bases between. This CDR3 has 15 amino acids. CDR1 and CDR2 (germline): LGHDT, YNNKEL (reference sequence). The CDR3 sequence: CASSRSGGGPGGYTF. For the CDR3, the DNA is TGTGCCAGCAGCCGCTCCGGGGGGGGACCGGGAGGCTACACCTTC.

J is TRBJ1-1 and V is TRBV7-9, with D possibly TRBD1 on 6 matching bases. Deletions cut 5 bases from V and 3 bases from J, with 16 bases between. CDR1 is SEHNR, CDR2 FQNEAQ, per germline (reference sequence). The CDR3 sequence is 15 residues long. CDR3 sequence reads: CASSRLTGEDTEAFF. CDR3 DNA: TGTGCCAGCAGCCGACTGACAGGTGAGGACACTGAAGCTTTCTTT.

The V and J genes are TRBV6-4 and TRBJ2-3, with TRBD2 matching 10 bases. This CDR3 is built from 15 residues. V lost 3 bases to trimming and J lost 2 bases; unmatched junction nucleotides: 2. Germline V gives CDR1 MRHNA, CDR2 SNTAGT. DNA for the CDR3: TGTGCCAGCAGTGAAAGCGGGGGGGCCACAGATACGCAGTATTTT. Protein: CASSESGGATDTQYF.

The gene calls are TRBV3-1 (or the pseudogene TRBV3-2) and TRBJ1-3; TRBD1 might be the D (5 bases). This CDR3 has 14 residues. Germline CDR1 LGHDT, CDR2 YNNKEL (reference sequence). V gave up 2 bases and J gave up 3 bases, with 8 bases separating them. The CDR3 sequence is CASSQSTGGNTIYF. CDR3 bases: TGTGCCAGCAGCCAATCTACAGGTGGAAACACCATATATTTT.

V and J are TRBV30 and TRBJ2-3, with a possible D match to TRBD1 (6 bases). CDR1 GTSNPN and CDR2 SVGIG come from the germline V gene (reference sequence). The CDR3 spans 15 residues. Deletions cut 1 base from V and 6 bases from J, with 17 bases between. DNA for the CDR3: TGTGCCTGGAGTGCTGACAGGATGGGAGAGGATACGCAGTATTTT. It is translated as CAWSADRMGEDTQYF. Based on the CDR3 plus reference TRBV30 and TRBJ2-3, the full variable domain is SQTIHQWPATLVQPVGSPLSLECTVEGTSNPNLYWYRQAAGRGLQLLFYSVGIGQISSEVPQNLSASRPQDRQFILSSKKLLLSDSGFYLCAWSADRMGEDTQYFGPGTRLTVL.

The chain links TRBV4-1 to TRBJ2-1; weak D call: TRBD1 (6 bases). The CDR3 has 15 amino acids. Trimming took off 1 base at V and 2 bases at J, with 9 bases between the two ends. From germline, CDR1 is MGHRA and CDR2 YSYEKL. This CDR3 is CASSQVEGAYNEQFF. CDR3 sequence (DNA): TGCGCCAGCAGCCAAGTCGAGGGGGCCTACAATGAGCAGTTCTTC.

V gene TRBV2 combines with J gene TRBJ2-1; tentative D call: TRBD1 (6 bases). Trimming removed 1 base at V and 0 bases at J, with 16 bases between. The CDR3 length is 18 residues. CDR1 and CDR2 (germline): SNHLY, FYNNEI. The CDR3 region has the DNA TGTGCCAGCAGTGAAGGGGGAATGGACAGTACCTCCTACAATGAGCAGTTCTTC. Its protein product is CASSEGGMDSTSYNEQFF. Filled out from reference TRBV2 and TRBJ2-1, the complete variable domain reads EPEVTQTPSHQVTQMGQEVILRCVPISNHLYFYWYRQILGQKVEFLVSFYNNEISEKSEIFDDQFSVERPDGSNFTLKIRSTKLEDSAMYFCASSEGGMDSTSYNEQFFGPGTRLTVL.

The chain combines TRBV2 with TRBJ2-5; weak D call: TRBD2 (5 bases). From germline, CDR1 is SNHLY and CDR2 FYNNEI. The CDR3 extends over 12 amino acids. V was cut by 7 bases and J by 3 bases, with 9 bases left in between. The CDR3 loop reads CASKSGEETQYF. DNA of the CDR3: TGTGCCAGCAAATCCGGGGAAGAGACCCAGTACTTC.

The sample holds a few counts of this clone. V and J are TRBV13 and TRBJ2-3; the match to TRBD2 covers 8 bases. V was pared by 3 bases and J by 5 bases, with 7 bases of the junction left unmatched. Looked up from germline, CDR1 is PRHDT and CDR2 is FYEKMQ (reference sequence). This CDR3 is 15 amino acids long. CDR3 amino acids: CASSFKGLGKDTQYF. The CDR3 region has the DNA TGTGCCAGCAGCTTCAAGGGACTAGGGAAAGATACGCAGTATTTT.

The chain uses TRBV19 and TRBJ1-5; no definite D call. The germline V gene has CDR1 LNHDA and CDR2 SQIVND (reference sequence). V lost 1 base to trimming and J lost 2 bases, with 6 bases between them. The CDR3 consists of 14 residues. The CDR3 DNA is TGTGCCAGTAGTATAGGAGAGCGCAATCAGCCCCAGCATTTT. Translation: CASSIGERNQPQHF.

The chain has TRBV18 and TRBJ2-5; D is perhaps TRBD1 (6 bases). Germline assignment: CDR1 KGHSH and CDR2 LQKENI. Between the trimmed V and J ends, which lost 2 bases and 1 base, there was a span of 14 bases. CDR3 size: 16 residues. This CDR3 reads CASSPAYRERQETQYF. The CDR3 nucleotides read TGTGCCAGCTCACCAGCTTACAGGGAGCGCCAAGAGACCCAGTACTTC.

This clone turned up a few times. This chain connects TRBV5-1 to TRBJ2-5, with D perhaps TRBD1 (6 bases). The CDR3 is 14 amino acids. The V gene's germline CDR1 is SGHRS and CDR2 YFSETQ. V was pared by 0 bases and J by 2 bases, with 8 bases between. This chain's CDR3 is CASSLEGTQETQYF. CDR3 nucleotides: TGCGCCAGCAGCTTGGAGGGGACACAAGAGACCCAGTACTTC.

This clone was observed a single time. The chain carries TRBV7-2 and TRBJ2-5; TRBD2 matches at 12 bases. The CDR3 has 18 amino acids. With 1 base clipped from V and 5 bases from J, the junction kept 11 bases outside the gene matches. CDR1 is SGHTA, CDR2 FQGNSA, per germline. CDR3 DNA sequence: TGTGCCAGCAGCTTAGTAACGGCTAGCGGGGGGGCCAGGGAGACCCAGTACTTC. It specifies CASSLVTASGGARETQYF.

The chain's CDR3 is CASSQYRGTQYF. Here the CDR3 DNA reads TGTGCCAGCAGCCAATACAGGGGAACGCAGTATTTT. The chain couples TRBV14 to TRBJ2-3; 7 bases match TRBD1. The CDR3 length is 12 residues. The germline gives CDR1 SGHDN, CDR2 FVKESK. Trimming took 2 bases from V and 9 from J; bases not matched to a gene: 2.

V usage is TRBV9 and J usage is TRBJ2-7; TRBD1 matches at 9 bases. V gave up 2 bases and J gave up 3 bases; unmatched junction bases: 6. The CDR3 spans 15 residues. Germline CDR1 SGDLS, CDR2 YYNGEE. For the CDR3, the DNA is TGTGCCAGCAGCGTCGGACAGGGGTCAATCTACGAGCAGTACTTC. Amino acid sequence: CASSVGQGSIYEQYF.

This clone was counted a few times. The CDR3 protein is CASRKAPTGDQPQHF. The CDR3 DNA sequence: TGTGCCAGCAGGAAGGCCCCGACAGGGGATCAGCCCCAGCATTTT. The rearrangement joins TRBV2 to TRBJ1-5; 8 positions match TRBD1. The CDR3 has 15 residues. Germline V gene data show CDR1 as SNHLY and CDR2 as FYNNEI. The V segment lost 6 bases and the J segment 5 bases; nucleotides outside the gene matches: 9. The variable domain in full, with the rest retrieved from reference TRBV2 and TRBJ1-5, is EPEVTQTPSHQVTQMGQEVILRCVPISNHLYFYWYRQILGQKVEFLVSFYNNEISEKSEIFDDQFSVERPDGSNFTLKIRSTKLEDSAMYFCASRKAPTGDQPQHFGDGTRLSIL.

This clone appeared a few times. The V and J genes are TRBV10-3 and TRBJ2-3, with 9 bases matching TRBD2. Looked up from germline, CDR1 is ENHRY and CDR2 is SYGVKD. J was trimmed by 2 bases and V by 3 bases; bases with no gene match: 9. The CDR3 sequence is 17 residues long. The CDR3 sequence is CAISDLGGGDITDTQYF. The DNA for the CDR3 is TGTGCCATCAGTGACCTGGGCGGGGGGGACATCACAGATACGCAGTATTTT.

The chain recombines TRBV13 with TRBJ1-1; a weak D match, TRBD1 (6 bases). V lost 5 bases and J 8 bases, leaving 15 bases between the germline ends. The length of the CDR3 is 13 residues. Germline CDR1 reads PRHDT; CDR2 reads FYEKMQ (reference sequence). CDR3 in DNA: TGTGCCAGCAGCGAGGCCCAGGGGTGGGAAGCTTTCTTT. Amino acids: CASSEAQGWEAFF.

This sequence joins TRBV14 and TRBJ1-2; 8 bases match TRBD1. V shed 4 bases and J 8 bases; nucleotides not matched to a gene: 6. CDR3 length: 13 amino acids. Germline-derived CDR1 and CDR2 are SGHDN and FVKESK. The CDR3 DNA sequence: TGTGCCAGCAGCCCACAGGACAGGGCGGGCTACACCTTC. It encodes CASSPQDRAGYTF.

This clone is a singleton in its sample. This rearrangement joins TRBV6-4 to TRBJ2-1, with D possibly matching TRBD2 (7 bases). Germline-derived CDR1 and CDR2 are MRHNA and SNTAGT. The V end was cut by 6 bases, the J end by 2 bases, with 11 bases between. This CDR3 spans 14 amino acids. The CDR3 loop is CASSLGGPYNEQFF. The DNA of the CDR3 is TGTGCCAGCAGCCTCGGGGGGCCCTACAATGAGCAGTTCTTC.